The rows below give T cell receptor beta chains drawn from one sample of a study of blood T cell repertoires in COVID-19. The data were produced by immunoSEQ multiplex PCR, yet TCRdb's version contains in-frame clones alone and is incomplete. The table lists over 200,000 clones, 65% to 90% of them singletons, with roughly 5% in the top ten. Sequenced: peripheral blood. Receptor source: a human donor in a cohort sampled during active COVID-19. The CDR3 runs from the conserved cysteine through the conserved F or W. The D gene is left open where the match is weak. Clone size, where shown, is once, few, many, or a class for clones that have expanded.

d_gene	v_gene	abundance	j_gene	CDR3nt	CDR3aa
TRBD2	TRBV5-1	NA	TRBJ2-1	TGCGCCAGCTACTTCGGGACTAGCGGGAGGGGTGAGCAGTTCTTC	CASYFGTSGRGEQFF
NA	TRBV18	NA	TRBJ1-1	TGTGCCAGCTCACCCCTGAGTATTTACACTGAAGCTTTCTTT	CASSPLSIYTEAFF
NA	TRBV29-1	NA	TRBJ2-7	TGCAGCGTTGAAACAGGGTCTGACGAGCAGTACTTC	CSVETGSDEQYF
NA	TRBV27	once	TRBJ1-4	TGTGCCAGCAGTTTAAAACAGGGCCTGGGGGAAAAACTGTTTTTT	CASSLKQGLGEKLFF
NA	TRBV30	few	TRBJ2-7	TGTGCCTGGAGTAGAGGGAATTTCTACGAGCAGTACTTC	CAWSRGNFYEQYF
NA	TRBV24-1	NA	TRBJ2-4	TGTGCCACCAGGGGACACCAAAACATTCAGTACTTC	CATRGHQNIQYF
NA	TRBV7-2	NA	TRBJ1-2	TGTGCCAGCAGCGGAAGGGACTCCTACTATGGCTACACCTTC	CASSGRDSYYGYTF
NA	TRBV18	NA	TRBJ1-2	TGTGCCAGCTCACCACGGAGTCTCGAGGTCGGCTACACCTTC	CASSPRSLEVGYTF
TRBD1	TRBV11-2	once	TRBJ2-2	TGTGCCAGCAGCCTACAGGGGGGAACCGGGGAGCTGTTTTTT	CASSLQGGTGELFF
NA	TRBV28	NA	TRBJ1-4	TGTGCCAGCAGTCCGACAGGTTCCGAAGAAAAACTGTTTTTT	CASSPTGSEEKLFF
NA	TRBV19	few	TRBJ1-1	TGTGCCAGTAGTAGAAGGGAGCTGAACACTGAAGCTTTCTTT	CASSRRELNTEAFF
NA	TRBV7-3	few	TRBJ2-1	TGTGCCAGCAGCTTAACCGGGAACAATGAGCAGTTCTTC	CASSLTGNNEQFF
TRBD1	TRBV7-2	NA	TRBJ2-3	TGTGCCAGCAGGATACGACAGGGGACCACAGATACGCAGTATTTT	CASRIRQGTTDTQYF
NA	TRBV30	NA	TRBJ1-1	TGTGCCTGGAGTCAGGGGACCACTGAAGCTTTCTTT	CAWSQGTTEAFF
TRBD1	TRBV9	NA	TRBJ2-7	TGTGCCAGCAGCATTACCGGGACAGGGGCCTACGAGCAGTACTTC	CASSITGTGAYEQYF
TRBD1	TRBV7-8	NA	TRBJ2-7	TGTGCCAGCAGCCCGCAGGGGGCTTACGAGCAGTACTTC	CASSPQGAYEQYF
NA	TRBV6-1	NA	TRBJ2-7	TGTGCCAGCAGTGAAGGAGTCTCCTACGAGCAGTACTTC	CASSEGVSYEQYF
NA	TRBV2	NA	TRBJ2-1	TGTGCCAGCAGTGTGTCCCGAGAGAGCTCCTACAATGAGCAGTTCTTC	CASSVSRESSYNEQFF
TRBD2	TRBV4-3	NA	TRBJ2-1	TGCGCCAGCAGCCAAGATCAGACTAGCGGGTCCAAGTTCTTC	CASSQDQTSGSKFF
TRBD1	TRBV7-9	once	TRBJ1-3	TGTGCCAGCAGCTACCCCCCCACAGGGGTCTATGGAAACACCATATATTTT	CASSYPPTGVYGNTIYF
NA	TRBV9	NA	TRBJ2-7	TGTGCCAGCAGCGTAGGAGGGCCCCTCGGGGTGAACGAGCAGTACTTC	CASSVGGPLGVNEQYF
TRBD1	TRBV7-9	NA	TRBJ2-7	TGTGCCAGCAGCGCCGACAGGGCCGAGCAGTACTTC	CASSADRAEQYF
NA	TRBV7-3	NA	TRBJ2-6	TGTGCCAGCAGCGCCTTTGAGTTCGGGGCCAACGTCCTGACTTTC	CASSAFEFGANVLTF
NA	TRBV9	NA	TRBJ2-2	TGTGCCAGCAGCGTAGTTCGGGGGGAGCTGTTTTTT	CASSVVRGELFF
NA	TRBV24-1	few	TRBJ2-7	TGTGCCACCAGTGATTTGCGGCAGGGCGTCTACGAGCAGTACTTC	CATSDLRQGVYEQYF
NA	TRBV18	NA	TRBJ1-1	TGTGCCAGCTCTCCGCAGGTTCCAAACACTGAAGCTTTCTTT	CASSPQVPNTEAFF
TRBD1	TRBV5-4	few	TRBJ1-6	TGTGCCAGCAGCTTGAGACAGGGAAATTCACCCCTCCACTTT	CASSLRQGNSPLHF
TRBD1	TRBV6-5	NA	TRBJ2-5	TGTGCCAGCAGTTATACAGGGGCTCTCCAAGAGACCCAGTACTTC	CASSYTGALQETQYF
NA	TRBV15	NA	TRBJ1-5	TGTGCCACCAGCCAACAGGGAGGGCAGCCCCAGCATTTT	CATSQQGGQPQHF
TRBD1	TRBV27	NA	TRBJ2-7	TGTGCCAGCAGTTTAGTACTCGGACAGGGGGTACGGTCCTACGAGCAGTACTTC	CASSLVLGQGVRSYEQYF
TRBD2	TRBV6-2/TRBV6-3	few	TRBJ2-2	TGTGCCAGCAGTTACCCTTTAGCGGGGCTGAACACCGGGGAGCTGTTTTTT	CASSYPLAGLNTGELFF
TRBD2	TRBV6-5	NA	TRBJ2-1	TGTGCCAGCAGCGGGGGGAGGGCACTGAGCAATGAGCAGTTCTTC	CASSGGRALSNEQFF
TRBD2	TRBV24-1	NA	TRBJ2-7	TGTGCCACCAGTTTGTCTAGCGGGAGAGACGAGCAGTACTTC	CATSLSSGRDEQYF
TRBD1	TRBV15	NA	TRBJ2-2	TGTGCCACCAGCCGGACAGGGGACACCGGGGAGCTGTTTTTT	CATSRTGDTGELFF
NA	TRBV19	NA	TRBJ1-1	TGTGCCAGTAGTAAAAGCCTTGATGAAGCTTTCTTT	CASSKSLDEAFF
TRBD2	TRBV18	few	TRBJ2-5	TGTGCCAGCTCACCACCACTAGCGGAAGAGACCCAGTACTTC	CASSPPLAEETQYF
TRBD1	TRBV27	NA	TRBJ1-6	TGTGCCAGCAGTGCGGAGGGGGCGCGGAATTCACCCCTCCACTTT	CASSAEGARNSPLHF
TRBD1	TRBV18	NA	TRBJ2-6	TGTGCCAGCTCAGCGGTAGGGGGACAGGTTCTCTCTGGGGCCAACGTCCTGACTTTC	CASSAVGGQVLSGANVLTF
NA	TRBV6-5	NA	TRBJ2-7	TGTGCCAGCAAACTAAGAGGAGGGTACTCCTACGAGCAGTACTTC	CASKLRGGYSYEQYF
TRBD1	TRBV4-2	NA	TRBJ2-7	TGTGCCAGCAGCCAAAATCCCCCAGACAGGGGATCGCTCGAGCAGTACTTC	CASSQNPPDRGSLEQYF
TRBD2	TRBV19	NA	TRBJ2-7	TGTGCCAGTAGTATTGACGAAACTAGCGGGGCCCTCTACGAGCAGTACTTC	CASSIDETSGALYEQYF
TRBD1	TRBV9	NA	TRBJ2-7	TGTGCCAGCAGCGTGACAGGGGGCCCCTCCTACGAGCAGTACTTC	CASSVTGGPSYEQYF
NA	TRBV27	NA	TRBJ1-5	TGTGCCAGCAGTTTCCAGAGCAATCAGCCCCAGCATTTT	CASSFQSNQPQHF
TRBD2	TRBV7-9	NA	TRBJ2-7	TGTGCCAGCAGCTTCTTTCGGACTAGCGGGAAAGGTCTCGAGCAGTACTTC	CASSFFRTSGKGLEQYF
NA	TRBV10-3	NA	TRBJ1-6	TGTGCCATCAGGGACAACTCCTATAATTCACCCCTCCACTTT	CAIRDNSYNSPLHF
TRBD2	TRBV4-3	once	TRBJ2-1	TGCGCCAGCAGCCAAGATCTGACTAGCGGCCACAATGAGCAGTTCTTC	CASSQDLTSGHNEQFF
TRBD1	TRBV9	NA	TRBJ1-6	TGTGCCAGCAGCGCTGCTCCGGGACAGGGGAATTCACCCCTCCACTTT	CASSAAPGQGNSPLHF
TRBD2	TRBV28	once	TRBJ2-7	TGTGCCAGCAGTTTGACCGGGGATCTGACTAGCGGGAGGAGGGCCTACGAGCAGTACTTC	CASSLTGDLTSGRRAYEQYF
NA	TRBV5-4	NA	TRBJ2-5	TGTGCCAGCAGCTTGGACAGGGCGGCCCAGTACTTC	CASSLDRAAQYF
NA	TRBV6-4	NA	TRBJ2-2	TGTGCCAGCAGCCCGACCCTGGCTTTGGGCACCTCTTACGGGGAGCTGTTTTTT	CASSPTLALGTSYGELFF
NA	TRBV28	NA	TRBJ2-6	TGTGCCAGCAGACGGGGTGGGGACTCTGGGGCCAACGTCCTGACTTTC	CASRRGGDSGANVLTF
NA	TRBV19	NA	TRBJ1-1	TGTGCCAGTAAAGACCCGCAGCGGCGCTTGAACACTGAAGCTTTCTTT	CASKDPQRRLNTEAFF
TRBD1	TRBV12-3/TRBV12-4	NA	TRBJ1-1	TGTGCCAGCAGTTTAAGGGGGCAGGTCGAAGCTTTCTTT	CASSLRGQVEAFF
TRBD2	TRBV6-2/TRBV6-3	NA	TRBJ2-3	TGTGCCAGCAGTTACTCACTAGCGGGCATTGGAGATACGCAGTATTTT	CASSYSLAGIGDTQYF
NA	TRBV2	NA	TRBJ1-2	TGTGCCAGCAGTGAGTACCAGGATGACTATGGCTACACCTTC	CASSEYQDDYGYTF
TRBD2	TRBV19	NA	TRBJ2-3	TGTGCCAGTAGTGGCCCTGGACTAGCGGGTGGAGATACGCAGTATTTT	CASSGPGLAGGDTQYF
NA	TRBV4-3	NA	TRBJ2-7	TGCGCCAGCAGCCAGCAGACTCGGTACGAGCAGTACTTC	CASSQQTRYEQYF
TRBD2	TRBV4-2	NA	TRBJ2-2	TGTGCCAGCAGCCAAGAACGTTGGACTAGCGGGAGGGCCAACACCGGGGAGCTGTTTTTT	CASSQERWTSGRANTGELFF
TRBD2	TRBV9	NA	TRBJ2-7	TGTGCCAGCAGCGTTGGGGGGACTAGCGGGATCGTCGAGCAGTACTTC	CASSVGGTSGIVEQYF